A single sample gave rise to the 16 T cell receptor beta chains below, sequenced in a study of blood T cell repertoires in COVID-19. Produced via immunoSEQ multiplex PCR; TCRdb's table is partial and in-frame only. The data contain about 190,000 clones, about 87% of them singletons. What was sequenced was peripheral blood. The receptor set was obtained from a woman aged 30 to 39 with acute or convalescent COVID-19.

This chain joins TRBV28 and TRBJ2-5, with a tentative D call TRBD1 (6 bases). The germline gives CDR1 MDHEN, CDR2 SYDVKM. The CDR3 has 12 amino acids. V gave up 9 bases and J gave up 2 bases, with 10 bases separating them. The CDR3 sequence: CASSGVQETQYF. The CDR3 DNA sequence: TGTGCCAGTTCAGGGGTACAAGAGACCCAGTACTTC.

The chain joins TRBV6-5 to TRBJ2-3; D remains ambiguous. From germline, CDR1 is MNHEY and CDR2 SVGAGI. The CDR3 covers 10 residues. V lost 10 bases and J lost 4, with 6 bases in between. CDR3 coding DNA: TGTGCCATAGTCGCAGATACGCAGTATTTT. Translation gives CAIVADTQYF.

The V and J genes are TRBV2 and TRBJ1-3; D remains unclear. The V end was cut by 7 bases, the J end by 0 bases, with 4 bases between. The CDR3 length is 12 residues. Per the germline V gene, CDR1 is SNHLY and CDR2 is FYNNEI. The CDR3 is CASTFSGNTIYF. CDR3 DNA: TGTGCCAGCACCTTCTCTGGAAACACCATATATTTT.

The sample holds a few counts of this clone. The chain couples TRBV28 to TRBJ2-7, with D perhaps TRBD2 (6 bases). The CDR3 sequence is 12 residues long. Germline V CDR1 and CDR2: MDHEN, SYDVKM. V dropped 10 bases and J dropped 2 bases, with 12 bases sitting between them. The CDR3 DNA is TGTGCCACCTCCGGGGGTCCCTACGAGCAGTACTTC. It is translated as CATSGGPYEQYF.

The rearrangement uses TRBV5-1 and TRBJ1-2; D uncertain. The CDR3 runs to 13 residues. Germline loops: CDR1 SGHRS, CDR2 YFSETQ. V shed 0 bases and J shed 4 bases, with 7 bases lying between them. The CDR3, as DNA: TGCGCCAGCAGCTTGGGGTTCGGCTATGGCTACACCTTC. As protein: CASSLGFGYGYTF.

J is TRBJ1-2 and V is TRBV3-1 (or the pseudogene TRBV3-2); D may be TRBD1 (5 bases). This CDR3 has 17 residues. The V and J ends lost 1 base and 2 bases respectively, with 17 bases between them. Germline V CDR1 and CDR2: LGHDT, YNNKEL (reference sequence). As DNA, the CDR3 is TGTGCCAGCAGCCAAGGCTCTTGGCGGGGGGAAAACTATGGCTACACCTTC. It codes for CASSQGSWRGENYGYTF.

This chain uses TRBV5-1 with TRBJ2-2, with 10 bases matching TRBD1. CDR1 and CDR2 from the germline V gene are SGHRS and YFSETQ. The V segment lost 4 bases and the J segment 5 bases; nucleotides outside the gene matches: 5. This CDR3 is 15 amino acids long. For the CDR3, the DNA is TGCGCCAGCAGCCTCAGACAGGGGGCGACCGGGGAGCTGTTTTTT. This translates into CASSLRQGATGELFF.

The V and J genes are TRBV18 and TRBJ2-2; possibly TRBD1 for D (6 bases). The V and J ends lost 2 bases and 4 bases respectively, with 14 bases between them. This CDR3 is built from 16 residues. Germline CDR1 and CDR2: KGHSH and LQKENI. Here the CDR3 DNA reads TGTGCCAGCTCACCAGAACAGGGAACGGTCACCGGGGAGCTGTTTTTT. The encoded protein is CASSPEQGTVTGELFF.

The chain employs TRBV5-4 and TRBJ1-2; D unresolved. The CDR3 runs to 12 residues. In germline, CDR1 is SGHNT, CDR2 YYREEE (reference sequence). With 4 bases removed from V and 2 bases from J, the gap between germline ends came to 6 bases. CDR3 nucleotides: TGTGCCAGCAGCCGGTCAAACTATGGCTACACCTTC. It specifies CASSRSNYGYTF. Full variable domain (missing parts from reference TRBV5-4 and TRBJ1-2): ETGVTQSPTHLIKTRGQQVTLRCSSQSGHNTVSWYQQALGQGPQFIFQYYREEENGRGNFPPRFSGLQFPNYSSELNVNALELDDSALYLCASSRSNYGYTFGSGTRLTVV.

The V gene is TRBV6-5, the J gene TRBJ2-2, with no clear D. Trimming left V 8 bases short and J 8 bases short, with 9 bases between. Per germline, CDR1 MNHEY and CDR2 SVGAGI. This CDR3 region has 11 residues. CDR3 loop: CASFRRGELFF. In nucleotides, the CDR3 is TGTGCCAGCTTTAGGCGGGGGGAGCTGTTTTTT.

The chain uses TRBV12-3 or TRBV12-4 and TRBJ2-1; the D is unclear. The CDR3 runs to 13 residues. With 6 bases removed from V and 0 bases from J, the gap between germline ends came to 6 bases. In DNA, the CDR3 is TGTGCCAGCAGGCCTAGCTCCTACAATGAGCAGTTCTTC. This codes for CASRPSSYNEQFF.

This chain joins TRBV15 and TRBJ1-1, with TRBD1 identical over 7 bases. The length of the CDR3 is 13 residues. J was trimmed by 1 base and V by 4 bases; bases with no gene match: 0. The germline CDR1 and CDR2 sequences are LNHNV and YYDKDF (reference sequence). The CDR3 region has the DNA TGTGCCACCAGCAAGGGGGCGAACACTGAAGCTTTCTTT. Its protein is CATSKGANTEAFF.

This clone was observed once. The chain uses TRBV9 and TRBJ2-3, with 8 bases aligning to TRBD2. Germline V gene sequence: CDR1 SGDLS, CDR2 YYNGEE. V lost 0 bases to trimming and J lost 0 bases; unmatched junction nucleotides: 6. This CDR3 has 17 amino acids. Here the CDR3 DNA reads TGTGCCAGCAGCGTAGCGAACGGGAGGGCTAGCACAGATACGCAGTATTTT. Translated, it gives CASSVANGRASTDTQYF.

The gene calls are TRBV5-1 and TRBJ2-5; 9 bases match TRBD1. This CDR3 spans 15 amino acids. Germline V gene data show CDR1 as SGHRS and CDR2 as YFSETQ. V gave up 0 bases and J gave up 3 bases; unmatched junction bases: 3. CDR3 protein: CASSLGTGGKETQYF. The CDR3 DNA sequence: TGCGCCAGCAGCTTGGGAACAGGGGGCAAAGAGACCCAGTACTTC.

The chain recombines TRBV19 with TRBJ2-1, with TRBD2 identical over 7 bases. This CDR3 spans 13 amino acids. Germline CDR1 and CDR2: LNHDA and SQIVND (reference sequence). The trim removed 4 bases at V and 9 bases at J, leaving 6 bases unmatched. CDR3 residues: CASSRRERGEQFF. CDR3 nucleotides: TGTGCCAGTAGTAGGCGGGAGCGGGGTGAGCAGTTCTTC.

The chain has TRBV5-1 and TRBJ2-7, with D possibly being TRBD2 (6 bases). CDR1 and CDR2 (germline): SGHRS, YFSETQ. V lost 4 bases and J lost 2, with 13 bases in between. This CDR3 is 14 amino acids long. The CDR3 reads CASSPEGRTYEQYF. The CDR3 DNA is TGCGCCAGCAGCCCGGAGGGCAGGACCTACGAGCAGTACTTC. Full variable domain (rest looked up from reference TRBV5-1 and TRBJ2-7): KAGVTQTPRYLIKTRGQQVTLSCSPISGHRSVSWYQQTPGQGLQFLFEYFSETQRNKGNFPGRFSGRQFSNSRSEMNVSTLELGDSALYLCASSPEGRTYEQYFGPGTRLTVT.